Below, 22 T cell receptor beta chains from the same sample are listed, as sequenced in a study of T-cell reconstitution after alpha-beta-depleted transplantation in children. During its preparation, the TCRbeta library received unique molecular identifiers. TCRdb redid the calling of the PCR reads with MiXCR, one entry per CDR3 protein. Of approximately 590,000 distinct CDR3 sequences in the sample, 8% to 11% were seen once. The sequencing used PBMCs from the stem cell graft donor, collected from the stem cell graft. The receptors originated from a human donor who donated a stem cell graft to a child with acute myeloid leukemia.

The sample holds many counts of this clonotype. The chain recombines TRBV5-1 with TRBJ2-1, with TRBD2 matching over 11 bases. The CDR3 loop spans 15 amino acids. The J segment lost 5 bases and the V segment lost 4 bases, leaving 5 bases of the junction unmatched. Germline CDR1 reads SGHRS; CDR2 reads YFSETQ. CDR3 DNA sequence: TGCGCCAGCAGCCCGAGACTAGCGGGGAACAATGAGCAGTTCTTC. Translation gives CASSPRLAGNNEQFF.

The rearrangement links TRBV12-3 or TRBV12-4 to TRBJ2-7; tentatively, D is TRBD2 (6 bases). The V and J ends lost 5 bases and 0 bases respectively, with 14 bases between them. The CDR3 runs 15 residues. Written as DNA, the CDR3 is TGTGCCAGCAGTGACGGGGCTAGCGCCTCCTACGAGCAGTACTTC. Amino acids: CASSDGASASYEQYF.

The chain combines TRBV12-3 or TRBV12-4 with TRBJ2-7; D gene uncertain. This CDR3 comprises 16 residues. V was trimmed by 8 bases and J by 4 bases, leaving 24 bases between them. DNA for the CDR3: TGTGCCAGCTCAGTTTCTAGTCGAGGTGTGGGGTACGAGCAGTACTTC. It specifies CASSVSSRGVGYEQYF.

The genes are TRBV14 and TRBJ2-7; 10 bases line up with TRBD2. The V gene end was trimmed by 1 base and the J gene end by 2 bases; junction bases not matched to a gene: 5. The germline CDR1 and CDR2 sequences are SGHDN and FVKESK. The CDR3 is 16 amino acids. The CDR3 here is CASSQVTSGITYEQYF. The CDR3 region has the DNA TGTGCCAGCAGCCAAGTTACTAGCGGGATTACCTACGAGCAGTACTTC.

This clonotype occurred a few times. The rearrangement links TRBV20-1 to TRBJ2-3; TRBD2 matches at 10 bases. The length of the CDR3 is 19 residues. The ends lost 3 bases at V and 3 bases at J; junction bases unmatched: 18. Germline V gene sequence: CDR1 DFQATT, CDR2 SNEGSKA (reference sequence). DNA of the CDR3: TGCAGTGCTAGGCCGTCCGGCCCTAGCGGGGGTGTAAAGACAGATACGCAGTATTTT. Translating it yields CSARPSGPSGGVKTDTQYF.

This clonotype was recorded many times. The rearrangement uses TRBV7-2 and TRBJ2-5; 9 bases align to TRBD2. The CDR3 contains 16 residues. Germline CDR1 SGHTA, CDR2 FQGNSA. The V gene end was trimmed by 2 bases and the J gene end by 1 base; junction bases not matched to a gene: 5. CDR3 in amino acids: CASSLQTSGAQETQYF. The CDR3 coding sequence is TGTGCCAGCAGCTTACAGACTAGCGGAGCCCAAGAGACCCAGTACTTC.

This clonotype was seen repeatedly, ten times or more. The chain recombines TRBV12-3 or TRBV12-4 with TRBJ1-2; D call uncertain. The CDR3 extends over 12 amino acids. Trimming cost V 5 bases and J 4 bases, with 8 bases left between them. Written as DNA, the CDR3 is TGTGCCAGCAGTCCCCTGGGCTATGGCTACACCTTC. As protein: CASSPLGYGYTF.

This clonotype was counted at least ten times. The chain couples TRBV10-3 to TRBJ1-5; unclear D gene. This CDR3 comprises 13 residues. The V gene's germline CDR1 is ENHRY and CDR2 SYGVKD. Between the trimmed V and J ends, which lost 6 bases and 4 bases, there was a span of 10 bases. The CDR3 nucleotides are TGTGCCATCAGCGGCCGGGGAAATCAGCCCCAGCATTTT. It encodes CAISGRGNQPQHF.

J is TRBJ1-2 and V is TRBV29-1, with D perhaps matching TRBD1 (5 bases). Trimming took off 6 bases at V and 3 bases at J, with 17 bases between the two ends. From germline, CDR1 is SQVTM and CDR2 ANQGSEA. This CDR3 region has 14 residues. The CDR3 DNA follows: TGCAGCGTCCCAACTTACGACAGAGACTATGGCTACACCTTC. It specifies CSVPTYDRDYGYTF.

The rearrangement uses TRBV7-9 and TRBJ1-1; D gene uncertain. Germline CDR1 reads SEHNR; CDR2 reads FQNEAQ (reference sequence). With 6 bases removed from V and 8 bases from J, the gap between germline ends came to 13 bases. There are 12 residues in the CDR3. As DNA, the CDR3 is TGTGCCAGCAGTTCTGTCCTCCGCGAAGCTTTCTTT. Translating it yields CASSSVLREAFF.

Ten or more counts support this clonotype. The V and J genes are TRBV6-1 and TRBJ1-2, with a weak D call TRBD1 (5 bases). Trimming left V 6 bases short and J 8 bases short, with 25 bases between. The CDR3 extends over 16 amino acids. The germline V gene has CDR1 MNHNS and CDR2 SASEGT. CDR3 DNA: TGTGCCAGCAGATCCGGGCAGGGTGGAATTCTGTCGGGCTACACCTTC. Its protein product is CASRSGQGGILSGYTF.

This clonotype was detected a few times. J is TRBJ1-1 and V is TRBV20-1, with 9 bases lining up with TRBD1. The CDR3 spans 15 residues. Germline CDR1 and CDR2: DFQATT and SNEGSKA (reference sequence). In nucleotides, the CDR3 is TGCAGCTTAACAGGGGGCGCGAAGACGAACACTGAAGCTTTCTTT. It is translated as CSLTGGAKTNTEAFF.

The V gene is TRBV19, the J gene TRBJ1-4; D unclear. CDR1 is LNHDA and CDR2 is SQIVND in the germline V gene (reference sequence). There are 16 residues in the CDR3. V gave up 9 bases and J gave up 8 bases, with 25 bases separating them. The DNA for the CDR3 is TGTGCCAGCCTCCGCCGGGTCGGAGATATAGAGGAAAAACTGTTTTTT. Translation gives CASLRRVGDIEEKLFF.

This clonotype was detected only a few times. This chain connects TRBV6-1 to TRBJ2-3, with 11 bases aligning to TRBD2. The V gene end was trimmed by 5 bases and the J gene end by 1 base; junction bases not matched to a gene: 2. CDR3 length: 15 residues. Germline V gene data show CDR1 as MNHNS and CDR2 as SASEGT. The CDR3 sequence: CASSMGLAGTDTQYF. CDR3 in DNA: TGTGCCAGCAGTATGGGACTAGCGGGCACAGATACGCAGTATTTT.

This clonotype occurred many times. The CDR3 DNA reads as TGTGCCAGCAGTTCAGTAAACACCGGGGAGCTGTTTTTT. Protein sequence: CASSSVNTGELFF. The V call is TRBV6-6, the J call TRBJ2-2; D gene unclear. The CDR3 covers 13 residues. The germline gives CDR1 MNHNY, CDR2 SVGAGI (reference sequence). Trimming took off 4 bases at V and 2 bases at J, with 5 bases between the two ends.

This clonotype has at least ten counts. This chain links TRBV27 with TRBJ2-7; D is ambiguous. Germline V lookup: CDR1 MNHEY, CDR2 SMNVEV (reference sequence). Trimming pared 4 bases from V and 1 base from J, leaving 14 bases between. The CDR3 contains 15 residues. The CDR3: CASSSQTGSSYEQYF. CDR3 in DNA: TGTGCCAGCAGTTCGCAAACCGGGTCTTCCTACGAGCAGTACTTC.

The chain uses TRBV29-1 and TRBJ2-1; TRBD1 aligns across 7 bases. CDR1 and CDR2 from the germline V gene are SQVTM and ANQGSEA. V was pared by 4 bases and J by 2 bases, with 11 bases of the junction left unmatched. There are 16 residues in the CDR3. CDR3 sequence (DNA): TGCAGCGTTGTGACCCCCGGGACAGAGACCTACAATGAGCAGTTCTTC. This gives the protein CSVVTPGTETYNEQFF.

The chain carries TRBV13 and TRBJ1-2; D gene uncertain. Per the germline V gene, CDR1 is PRHDT and CDR2 is FYEKMQ (reference sequence). The ends were cut back, 3 bases at V and 7 bases at J, with 15 bases in the middle. The CDR3 contains 14 residues. CDR3 region: CASSLSPSKIGYTF. The CDR3 DNA reads as TGTGCCAGCAGCTTGTCTCCCTCCAAGATTGGCTACACCTTC.

This chain connects TRBV29-1 to TRBJ2-7, with TRBD1 as a possible D gene (6 bases). The CDR3 is made up of 13 amino acids. Trimming stripped 4 bases from V and 1 base from J, with 11 bases between. Germline values: CDR1 SQVTM, CDR2 ANQGSEA. CDR3 sequence (DNA): TGCAGCGTTGTCGACAGGAGATCCTACGAGCAGTACTTC. Protein sequence: CSVVDRRSYEQYF.

This clonotype was counted ten times or more. V usage is TRBV9 and J usage is TRBJ2-5; D unclear. The germline V and J ends were trimmed by 1 base and 1 base, with 8 bases remaining between them. The CDR3 loop spans 14 amino acids. Germline CDR1 reads SGDLS; CDR2 reads YYNGEE. Written as DNA, the CDR3 is TGTGCCAGCAGCGTATCAGGCTTCCAAGAGACCCAGTACTTC. It encodes CASSVSGFQETQYF. Filled out from reference TRBV9 and TRBJ2-5, the complete variable domain reads DSGVTQTPKHLITATGQRVTLRCSPRSGDLSVYWYQQSLDQGLQFLIQYYNGEERAKGNILERFSAQQFPDLHSELNLSSLELGDSALYFCASSVSGFQETQYFGPGTRLLVL.

CDR3 DNA sequence: TGTGCCATCTCAATAATTCTAGCGGGGCAAGAGACCCAGTACTTC. It codes for CAISIILAGQETQYF. The J gene is TRBJ2-5, the V gene TRBV28; TRBD2 matches at 9 bases. J lost 2 bases, V lost 10 bases, and 11 bases had no gene match. The CDR3 sequence is 15 residues long. The germline V gene has CDR1 MDHEN and CDR2 SYDVKM.

This clonotype was recorded many times. The chain combines TRBV6-4 with TRBJ1-2; unclear D gene. V was pared by 2 bases and J by 8 bases, with 9 bases between. In germline, CDR1 is MRHNA, CDR2 SNTAGT. The CDR3 has 12 residues. The CDR3 loop reads CASSDRGIGYTF. The CDR3 DNA reads TGTGCCAGCAGTGACCGGGGAATCGGCTACACCTTC.